Below, one T cell receptor beta chain is given with its context. As yet, its antigen is unknown. V dropped 0 bases and J dropped 2; count of bases not matched to a gene: 0. The CDR3 spans 15 residues. CDR1 is LGHNA, CDR2 YNFKEQ, per germline. Scientists ran DNA taken from cultured CD4+ T cells through the Oncomine TCR Beta short-read assay for sequencing. MiXCR, applied by TCRdb to the PCR reads, yields one record per CDR3 protein. The sample records approximately 19,000 distinct CDR3 sequences, less than 50% being singletons. These data originate in a study of vaccination and CD4 T cells after COVID-19. This sample's treatment: roughly 10-day PBMC culture with coronavirus spike peptide pools or control peptides (ViraFEST assay). Peptide pools at 8.5 to 10 ug/ml stimulated two million PBMCs per well with about 9.4 IU/ml IL-2.

V gene TRBV4-2 combines with J gene TRBJ2-5, with 10 bases matching TRBD2. The source of this sequence is a human donor who had recovered from COVID-19. This sample comprised CD4+ T cells from blood, cultured in vitro, obtained after SARS-CoV-2 vaccination. The CDR3 nucleotides read TGTGCCAGCAGCCAAGATAGCGGGGGGCAAGAGACCCAGTACTTC. It yields the protein CASSQDSGGQETQYF.